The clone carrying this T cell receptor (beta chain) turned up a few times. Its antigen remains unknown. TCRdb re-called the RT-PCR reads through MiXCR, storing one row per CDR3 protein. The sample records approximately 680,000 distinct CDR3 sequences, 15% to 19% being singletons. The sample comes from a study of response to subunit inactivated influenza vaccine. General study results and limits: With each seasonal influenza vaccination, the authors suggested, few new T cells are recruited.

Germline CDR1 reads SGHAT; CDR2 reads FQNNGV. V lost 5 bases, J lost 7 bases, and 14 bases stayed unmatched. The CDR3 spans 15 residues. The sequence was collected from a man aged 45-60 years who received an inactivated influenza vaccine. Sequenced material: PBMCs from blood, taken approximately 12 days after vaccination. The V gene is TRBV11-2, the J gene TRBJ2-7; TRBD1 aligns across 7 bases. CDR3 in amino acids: CASSVPGTVSVEQYF. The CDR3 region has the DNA TGTGCCAGCAGCGTACCCGGGACAGTGAGTGTGGAGCAGTACTTC.